A selection of T cell receptor beta chains follows, all from one sample in a study of blood T cell repertoires in COVID-19. Using immunoSEQ multiplex PCR, the repertoire was profiled, and TCRdb retains in-frame clones only, with some absent. The sample comprises around 130,000 clones, 70% to 90% of which are singletons, and around 18% rests with the top ten. Input material: peripheral blood. The receptor source for this set is a woman in her 50s who had recovered from COVID-19. Both conserved end residues are part of each CDR3. The order of the fields is clone size, V gene, D gene, J gene, CDR3 DNA, CDR3 protein. The D gene is left open where the match is weak. Clone size is shown for a subset of rows, as once, few, many or a class of expanded clone.

NA,TRBV7-9,NA,TRBJ1-2,TGTGCCAGCAGCTTAGGGCACAGGAATGGGGGCTACACCTTC,CASSLGHRNGGYTF
NA,TRBV7-9,TRBD2,TRBJ2-5,TGTGCCAGCAGCTTAGGGCTAGCGGGAGTGACGGAGACCCAGTACTTC,CASSLGLAGVTETQYF
NA,TRBV14,TRBD2,TRBJ2-1,TGTGCCAGCAGCCTAGGACTAGACAATGAGCAGTTCTTC,CASSLGLDNEQFF
NA,TRBV18,TRBD1,TRBJ2-1,TGTGCCAGCTCAGTGGGACAGGGGGTGTACAATGAGCAGTTCTTC,CASSVGQGVYNEQFF
NA,TRBV19,NA,TRBJ2-6,TGTGCCAGTATCCGGCAGGGCAGCCCTGGGGCCAACGTCCTGACTTTC,CASIRQGSPGANVLTF
NA,TRBV30,NA,TRBJ2-3,TGTGCCTGGAGTACAGGAGATACGCAGTATTTT,CAWSTGDTQYF
NA,TRBV9,NA,TRBJ2-7,TGTGCCAGCAGCGAAGGACTCCGGCCTTACGAGCAGTACTTC,CASSEGLRPYEQYF
NA,TRBV6-4,NA,TRBJ2-3,TGTGCCAGCAGTCCATCAGCGAGCACAGATACGCAGTATTTT,CASSPSASTDTQYF
NA,TRBV6-2/TRBV6-3,NA,TRBJ2-1,TGTGCCAGCAGTTACATCGATGAGCAGTTCTTC,CASSYIDEQFF
NA,TRBV15,NA,TRBJ2-5,TGTGCCACCAGCACTGGCGGGGTGAGTGTGGAGACCCAGTACTTC,CATSTGGVSVETQYF
NA,TRBV24-1,TRBD2,TRBJ2-1,TGTGCCACCAGTGATTATGAGCTGGGGCGGGGGGCTCAGTTCTTC,CATSDYELGRGAQFF
NA,TRBV5-1,NA,TRBJ1-6,TGCGCCAGCAGCTTGACAGGGTCAAATAATTCACCCCTCCACTTT,CASSLTGSNNSPLHF
NA,TRBV7-9,NA,TRBJ1-1,TGTGCCAGCAGCCTGGGGTTAGGGGGTCTGAACACTGAAGCTTTCTTT,CASSLGLGGLNTEAFF
once,TRBV29-1,NA,TRBJ2-3,TGCAGCGTTGAAGATCCCCAGGGTAGCACAGATACGCAGTATTTT,CSVEDPQGSTDTQYF
NA,TRBV6-5,TRBD2,TRBJ2-7,TGTGCCAGCAGCCCCGCCCGAGCGGGGTACTACGAGCAGTACTTC,CASSPARAGYYEQYF
NA,TRBV28,NA,TRBJ2-7,TGTGCCAGCATAGCGGCCGCAGGTCCGTACGAGCAGTACTTC,CASIAAAGPYEQYF
NA,TRBV7-9,TRBD2,TRBJ2-1,TGTGCCAGCAGCTTATTTTGGGGCGGAGGACTAGCGGGGGCCAATGAGCAGTTCTTC,CASSLFWGGGLAGANEQFF
NA,TRBV7-7,TRBD1,TRBJ1-5,TGTGCCCCCACCCATCTACGCGCAGGGGGCGATCAGCCCCAGCATTTT,CAPTHLRAGGDQPQHF
NA,TRBV5-1,TRBD1,TRBJ2-2,TGCGCCAGCAGCGTCAGGGGGATTACCGGGGAGCTGTTTTTT,CASSVRGITGELFF
NA,TRBV5-1,NA,TRBJ1-5,TGCGCCAGCAGCTGGGGAGGCCTCGGTAGCAATCAGCCCCAGCATTTT,CASSWGGLGSNQPQHF